What follows describes a single T cell receptor (beta chain). These data come from a study of cytomegalovirus exposure and HLA in healthy donors. The overall study: A prior analysis found about 120 million unique TCR beta sequences from approximately 190 million T cells. When 350 to 500 donors were genotyped, roughly four fifths of them were found to fall in the Caucasian-associated ancestry cluster.

With 3 bases clipped from V and 8 bases from J, the junction kept 6 bases outside the gene matches. Germline CDR1 is SEHNR and CDR2 is FQNEAQ (reference sequence). The CDR3 is 15 amino acids. Primers for the PCR totalled 60 Vbeta and 13 Jbeta. Sequenced by immunoSEQ multiplex PCR; TCRdb stores in-frame clones only, minus some. The data show some 180,000 clones, with approximately 80% seen just once and around 1.7% held by the top ten. Input material: PBMCs. The origin of this receptor is a woman aged 18-29 years in good health and CMV-seronegative. The chain is built from TRBV7-9 and TRBJ2-1; 11 positions agree with TRBD1. The CDR3 coding sequence is TGTGCCAGCAGCTTGGACAGGGGGCGCATCGATGAGCAGTTCTTC. As protein: CASSLDRGRIDEQFF.